The 15 T cell receptor beta chains below all came from one sample that was sequenced in a study of T cell repertoires in cytomegalovirus infection. TCRdb used MiXCR to reprocess the reads, holding one entry per CDR3 protein. The sample holds roughly 200,000 distinct CDR3 sequences; about a tenth are singletons and the top ten take about 4.2%. Input material: PBMCs. Receptor source: a human donor in good health (CMV status not recorded). Some clones in this sample may be carry-over from other donors' samples.

This clonotype was observed a few times. The chain combines TRBV20-1 with TRBJ1-2; 8 bases map to TRBD1. Germline V CDR1 and CDR2: DFQATT, SNEGSKA (reference sequence). Losses at the gene ends were 3 bases for V and 8 bases for J; bases not matched to a gene: 11. CDR3 length: 14 residues. The CDR3 region has the DNA TGCAGTGCTAGCCCGACAGGGGCGGTAAGCGGCTACACCTTC. It yields the protein CSASPTGAVSGYTF.

There are a few counts of this clonotype. The CDR3 region has the DNA TGCGCCAGCAGCTTGGGGACTAGCGGTAACGCAGATACGCAGTATTTT. Its protein product is CASSLGTSGNADTQYF. The chain has TRBV5-1 and TRBJ2-3; the match to TRBD2 covers 10 bases. Trimming cost V 0 bases and J 4 bases; bases outside gene matches: 5. The CDR3 runs to 16 residues. CDR1 is SGHRS and CDR2 is YFSETQ in the germline V gene. The complete variable domain, with remaining parts taken from reference TRBV5-1 and TRBJ2-3, reads KAGVTQTPRYLIKTRGQQVTLSCSPISGHRSVSWYQQTPGQGLQFLFEYFSETQRNKGNFPGRFSGRQFSNSRSEMNVSTLELGDSALYLCASSLGTSGNADTQYFGPGTRLTVL.

CDR3 DNA: TGCAGTGCTATGGGACTCCCCACCCAGTACTTC. The encoded protein is CSAMGLPTQYF. J is TRBJ2-5 and V is TRBV20-1; D may be TRBD2 (6 bases). Deletions cut 4 bases from V and 8 bases from J, with 11 bases between. This CDR3 has 11 residues. CDR1 is DFQATT and CDR2 is SNEGSKA in the germline V gene (reference sequence).

This clonotype was seen more than once but under ten times. The J gene is TRBJ2-7, the V gene TRBV10-3; TRBD2 matches 12 bases. The CDR3 is 14 residues long. The germline V gene encodes CDR1 ENHRY and CDR2 SYGVKD. V trimming: 4 bases; J trimming: 2 bases; junction bases outside the gene matches: 0. The CDR3 coding sequence is TGTGCCATCAGTGGGACTAGCGGGACCTACGAGCAGTACTTC. The encoded protein is CAISGTSGTYEQYF.

This clonotype showed up many times. The genes are TRBV28 and TRBJ1-2; no firm D call. Trimming cost V 8 bases and J 7 bases, with 14 bases left between them. CDR3 length equals 12 residues. CDR1 and CDR2 from the germline V gene are MDHEN and SYDVKM. The CDR3 nucleotides are TGTGCCAGCGGCGGGTTTCGGTTTGGCTACACCTTC. It yields the protein CASGGFRFGYTF.

In this sample, this clonotype turned up many times. This rearrangement joins TRBV29-1 to TRBJ2-3, with 9 bases that match TRBD1. CDR1 is SQVTM, CDR2 ANQGSEA, per germline. V was clipped by 7 bases and J by 4 bases; unmatched bases: 6. The CDR3 sequence is 13 residues long. The CDR3 reads CSALTGGADTQYF. DNA of the CDR3: TGCAGCGCTTTAACAGGGGGCGCAGATACGCAGTATTTT.

There are many counts of this clonotype. CDR3 DNA sequence: TGTGCCAGCTCTAGCGGGAGTTGGAATGAGCAGTTCTTC. Translation: CASSSGSWNEQFF. The chain links TRBV7-2 to TRBJ2-1, with TRBD2 matching 10 bases. In germline, CDR1 is SGHTA, CDR2 FQGNSA. V dropped 8 bases and J dropped 7; count of bases not matched to a gene: 5. The CDR3 loop spans 13 amino acids.

The rearrangement joins TRBV7-4 to TRBJ2-4; 11 bases agree with TRBD1. CDR3 length: 17 amino acids. Germline V gives CDR1 SGHVT, CDR2 SQSDAQ. The J segment lost 4 bases and the V segment lost 5 bases, leaving 10 bases of the junction unmatched. Written as DNA, the CDR3 is TGTGCCAGCAGCCAATGGACAGGGGGCAGGGGGAAAAACATTCAGTACTTC. Its protein product is CASSQWTGGRGKNIQYF.

This clonotype was recorded many times. V and J are TRBV4-1 and TRBJ2-7; D call uncertain. The germline gives CDR1 MGHRA, CDR2 YSYEKL. The CDR3 extends over 13 amino acids. Trimming cost V 0 bases and J 4 bases, with 7 bases left between them. The CDR3 bases are TGCGCCAGCAGCCAAGATCTGCGGTACGAGCAGTACTTC. This encodes CASSQDLRYEQYF.

This clonotype has a count of ten or more. The chain carries TRBV10-3 and TRBJ2-2; possibly TRBD2 for D (6 bases). V lost 4 bases and J lost 3, with 18 bases in between. Germline V gene data show CDR1 as ENHRY and CDR2 as SYGVKD. The CDR3 is 17 amino acids. The CDR3 sequence is CAISALERARDTGELFF. The CDR3 bases are TGTGCCATCAGTGCCCTTGAGCGGGCCCGGGACACCGGGGAGCTGTTTTTT.

This clonotype was picked up many times. The J gene is TRBJ1-1, the V gene TRBV6-2 or TRBV6-3; possible D gene TRBD1, 5 bases. The V end was cut by 0 bases, the J end by 6 bases, with 14 bases between. CDR1 and CDR2 from the germline V gene are MNHEY and SVGEGT. The CDR3 consists of 15 residues. CDR3 sequence reads: CASSYSSGGGAEAFF. In DNA form, the CDR3 reads TGTGCCAGCAGTTACTCCAGCGGTGGAGGGGCTGAAGCTTTCTTT.

This clonotype was found many times. The chain employs TRBV29-1 and TRBJ2-1, with D maybe TRBD2 (8 bases). This CDR3 contains 16 residues. Germline CDR1 is SQVTM and CDR2 is ANQGSEA. The V and J ends lost 6 bases and 12 bases respectively, with 30 bases between them. The CDR3 here is CSVTGMGLAGPTGQFF. CDR3 nucleotides: TGCAGCGTGACAGGGATGGGGCTAGCGGGCCCAACGGGGCAGTTCTTC.

The CDR3 protein is CASSLWDGNTEAFF. CDR3 bases: TGTGCCAGCAGCTTATGGGACGGCAACACTGAAGCTTTCTTT. The rearrangement joins TRBV7-2 to TRBJ1-1; tentatively, D is TRBD1 (5 bases). Per the germline V gene, CDR1 is SGHTA and CDR2 is FQGNSA. The CDR3 has 14 amino acids. V was shortened by 2 bases and J by 2 bases, with 9 bases between the two germline ends.

The sample holds many counts of this clonotype. J is TRBJ2-5 and V is TRBV28, with 11 bases lining up with TRBD2. Per germline, CDR1 MDHEN and CDR2 SYDVKM. CDR3 length: 15 residues. V was pared by 3 bases and J by 1 base, with 1 base of the junction left unmatched. Written as DNA, the CDR3 is TGTGCCAGCAGTTTTGGGACTAGCGGCCAAGAGACCCAGTACTTC. Translating gives CASSFGTSGQETQYF.

The sample holds many counts of this clonotype. The rearrangement joins TRBV29-1 to TRBJ1-1; 8 positions match TRBD1. CDR1 SQVTM and CDR2 ANQGSEA come from the germline V gene. V trimming: 7 bases; J trimming: 5 bases; junction bases outside the gene matches: 9. The CDR3 totals 13 residues. The CDR3 DNA reads as TGCAGCGCTGAGCGACAGGGGCGAACTGAAGCTTTCTTT. This translates into CSAERQGRTEAFF.